Included here is one TCR beta chain sequence, with context. Antigen: not known. Every subset had its genomic DNA shared out evenly among several immunoSEQ plates. TCRdb's copy holds only in-frame clones and misses some; the assay was immunoSEQ multiplex PCR. Found here are approximately 1,500,000 clones, roughly 96% of them singletons; the top ten hold about 1.2%. The CDR3 is 15 residues long. V was clipped by 0 bases and J by 5 bases; unmatched bases: 4. Germline-derived CDR1 and CDR2 are SGHTA and FQGNSA. This entry belongs to a study of shared clonotypes between healthy human individuals. Overall study: With ages of 18 to 49, the donors were a couple of women and a few men. Each donor had three CD4 naive, three CD4 memory, two CD8 naive and one CD8 memory plate. Overall study findings and caveats: Researchers found naive subsets generally carried larger estimated richness than memory subsets.

Sequencing was performed on naive CD4+ T cells sorted from blood. Noted subset: CD45RA+ positively selected. The chain recombines TRBV7-2 with TRBJ2-1, with 7 positions matching TRBD2. The clonotype originates from a man aged 25 to 40 in good health. This chain's CDR3 is CASSLAGGSHNEQFF. The CDR3 coding sequence is TGTGCCAGCAGCTTAGCGGGAGGGTCCCACAATGAGCAGTTCTTC. The full variable domain, in which reference TRBV7-2 and TRBJ2-1 provide the parts outside the CDR3, is GAGVSQSPSNKVTEKGKDVELRCDPISGHTALYWYRQSLGQGLEFLIYFQGNSAPDKSGLPSDRFSAERTGGSVSTLTIQRTQQEDSAVYLCASSLAGGSHNEQFFGPGTRLTVL.